These 25 T cell receptor beta chains share one sample of origin, sequenced in a study of T-cell reconstitution after alpha-beta-depleted transplantation in children. Unique molecular identifiers were incorporated when the TCRbeta library was constructed. Via MiXCR, TCRdb re-called the PCR reads, giving one row per CDR3 protein. The sample records 200,000 to 300,000 distinct CDR3 sequences, about 12% being singletons. The sample here was PBMCs from the stem cell graft donor, taken from the stem cell graft. The receptors were gathered from a human donor who donated a stem cell graft to a child with acute lymphoblastic leukemia.

This clonotype has a count of ten or more. CDR3 nucleotide sequence: TGTGCCAGCAGTTTTGGGCAGCCAGATACGCAGTATTTT. Translated: CASSFGQPDTQYF. V and J are TRBV28 and TRBJ2-3; no clear D gene. CDR1 and CDR2 (germline): MDHEN, SYDVKM. The V gene lost 3 bases and the J gene lost 4 bases, with 8 bases spanning the gap. This CDR3 is 13 amino acids long.

This clonotype was observed a few times. This chain joins TRBV4-2 and TRBJ1-5; a weak D match, TRBD1 (6 bases). The CDR3 is 15 residues long. V was trimmed by 0 bases and J by 6 bases, leaving 12 bases between them. From germline, CDR1 is LGHNA and CDR2 YNFKEQ. The CDR3 is CASSQEGGHVQPQHF. CDR3 sequence (DNA): TGTGCCAGCAGCCAAGAAGGGGGACACGTTCAGCCCCAGCATTTT.

There are many counts of this clonotype. The chain joins TRBV4-2 to TRBJ1-1, with unresolved D. Germline CDR1 reads LGHNA; CDR2 reads YNFKEQ. V gave up 3 bases and J gave up 5 bases, with 7 bases separating them. The CDR3 extends over 12 amino acids. The CDR3 nucleotides read TGTGCCAGCAGCCACTGGGGTACTGAAGCTTTCTTT. Amino acid sequence: CASSHWGTEAFF.

This clonotype was seen at least ten times. The chain uses TRBV5-1 and TRBJ2-1; the match to TRBD2 covers 8 bases. The germline CDR1 and CDR2 sequences are SGHRS and YFSETQ. V was pared by 5 bases and J by 3 bases, with 7 bases of the junction left unmatched. The CDR3 loop spans 15 amino acids. The CDR3 spells CASSPGTSVYNEQFF. The CDR3 DNA follows: TGCGCCAGCAGTCCCGGGACTAGTGTCTACAATGAGCAGTTCTTC.

This clonotype was detected many times. The J gene is TRBJ2-5, the V gene TRBV5-1; TRBD1 agrees at 9 bases. Germline-derived CDR1 and CDR2 are SGHRS and YFSETQ. This CDR3 is 14 amino acids long. Germline trimming cut 4 bases from V and 3 bases from J; bases unmatched to any gene: 4. The CDR3 DNA follows: TGCGCCAGCAGCGGGGACAGGGCGGAAGAGACCCAGTACTTC. It yields the protein CASSGDRAEETQYF.

The genes are TRBV6-2 or TRBV6-3 and TRBJ2-5; D is perhaps TRBD1 (6 bases). Germline lookup yields CDR1 MNHEY and CDR2 SVGEGT. The CDR3 loop spans 13 amino acids. Trimming left V 7 bases short and J 5 bases short, with 14 bases between. Written as DNA, the CDR3 is TGTGCCAGCAAGTCCAGGGGTACGGAGACCCAGTACTTC. Amino acid sequence: CASKSRGTETQYF.

This clonotype occurred many times. The V gene is TRBV18, the J gene TRBJ1-5, with D uncertain. Trimming stripped 3 bases from V and 4 bases from J, with 7 bases between. Looked up from germline, CDR1 is KGHSH and CDR2 is LQKENI. The CDR3 covers 13 residues. Written as DNA, the CDR3 is TGTGCCAGCTCACCTACTCTGAATCAGCCCCAGCATTTT. Encoded protein: CASSPTLNQPQHF.

The chain combines TRBV6-6 with TRBJ2-5; no firm D call. The V and J ends lost 0 bases and 11 bases respectively, with 13 bases between them. This CDR3 has 13 amino acids. Germline V gene lookup returns CDR1 MNHNY and CDR2 SVGAGI (reference sequence). The CDR3 sequence: CASSYSRYRAQYF. CDR3 sequence (DNA): TGTGCCAGCAGTTACTCTCGGTACCGGGCTCAGTACTTC.

The sample holds many counts of this clonotype. The chain uses TRBV5-1 and TRBJ2-2; TRBD1 is a possible D gene (7 bases). V lost 4 bases and J lost 2, with 15 bases in between. This CDR3 is 16 amino acids long. Germline V gene sequence: CDR1 SGHRS, CDR2 YFSETQ. In DNA, the CDR3 is TGCGCCAGCAGCCCGGAGGGACAGCCTAACACCGGGGAGCTGTTTTTT. As protein: CASSPEGQPNTGELFF. The full variable domain, its missing parts supplied by reference TRBV5-1 and TRBJ2-2, is KAGVTQTPRYLIKTRGQQVTLSCSPISGHRSVSWYQQTPGQGLQFLFEYFSETQRNKGNFPGRFSGRQFSNSRSEMNVSTLELGDSALYLCASSPEGQPNTGELFFGEGSRLTVL.

The chain joins TRBV18 to TRBJ2-7; either TRBD1 or TRBD2 may fit D (5 bases each). The CDR3 extends over 13 amino acids. Germline-derived CDR1 and CDR2 are KGHSH and LQKENI. Trimming cost V 6 bases and J 4 bases, with 13 bases left between them. This CDR3 reads CASSGEWGYEQYF. Written as DNA, the CDR3 is TGTGCCAGCTCGGGGGAATGGGGATACGAGCAGTACTTC.

There are many counts of this clonotype. The J gene is TRBJ2-7, the V gene TRBV11-2; 8 bases match TRBD1. CDR3 length: 15 amino acids. Germline CDR1 is SGHAT and CDR2 is FQNNGV. Trimming at V came to 0 bases and at J to 5 bases, leaving 6 bases not matched to a gene. The CDR3 DNA reads TGTGCCAGCAGCTTAGATTGGGACAGGCGGGACGAGCAGTACTTC. As protein: CASSLDWDRRDEQYF. The full variable domain, with the rest looked up from reference TRBV11-2 and TRBJ2-7, is EAGVAQSPRYKIIEKRQSVAFWCNPISGHATLYWYQQILGQGPKLLIQFQNNGVVDDSQLPKDRFSAERLKGVDSTLKIQPAKLEDSAVYLCASSLDWDRRDEQYFGPGTRLTVT.

This clonotype was observed many times. The CDR3 coding sequence is TGTGCCAGCAGCCGCGGGACAGGCTTAAATCAGCCCCAGCATTTT. Translation: CASSRGTGLNQPQHF. The genes are TRBV6-5 and TRBJ1-5, with 8 bases that match TRBD1. There are 15 residues in the CDR3. CDR1 is MNHEY and CDR2 is SVGAGI in the germline V gene. The J segment lost 4 bases and the V segment lost 6 bases, leaving 8 bases of the junction unmatched.

This clonotype has a count of ten or more. The rearrangement links TRBV27 to TRBJ2-7; D gene ambiguous. Trimming pared 10 bases from V and 5 bases from J, leaving 15 bases between. CDR1 and CDR2 from the germline V gene are MNHEY and SMNVEV (reference sequence). The CDR3 contains 12 residues. The CDR3 protein is CATTFGIDEQYF. The CDR3, as DNA: TGTGCCACCACCTTTGGTATCGACGAGCAGTACTTC.

This clonotype occurred many times. This sequence joins TRBV7-9 and TRBJ2-5; D may be TRBD1 (6 bases). V lost 3 bases and J 2 bases, leaving 16 bases between the germline ends. Germline CDR1 reads SEHNR; CDR2 reads FQNEAQ (reference sequence). There are 16 residues in the CDR3. CDR3 region: CASSLLLGQAQETQYF. As DNA, the CDR3 is TGTGCCAGCAGCTTGTTGTTGGGACAAGCACAAGAGACCCAGTACTTC.

This clonotype was recorded many times. The rearrangement joins TRBV21-1 to TRBJ2-1; no check of the table's D call, TRBD2, against the DNA was made. TRBV21-1 is labeled a pseudogene. The CDR3 totals 16 residues. CDR3 sequence reads: CASSKRRSSGDNEQFF. CDR3 nucleotides: TGTGCCAGCAGCAAAAGGAGGTCTAGCGGCGACAATGAGCAGTTCTTC.

This clonotype was recorded a few times. The junction shows a germline mismatch at one end, possibly a read error. The genes are TRBV12-3 or TRBV12-4 and TRBJ1-3; D perhaps matches TRBD1 (5 bases). This CDR3 spans 19 amino acids. The CDR3 spells CASCFEGQWGRAAGNTIYF. CDR3 coding DNA: TGTGCCAGCTGTTTCGAGGGGCAGTGGGGCAGAGCGGCTGGAAACACCATATATTTT.

In its sample, this clonotype was seen many times. The gene calls are TRBV28 and TRBJ2-3; TRBD2 might be the D (6 bases). This CDR3 is 15 amino acids long. The V gene's germline CDR1 is MDHEN and CDR2 SYDVKM. With 7 bases removed from V and 4 bases from J, the gap between germline ends came to 18 bases. The chain's CDR3 is CASIPGAGRSDTQYF. CDR3 DNA sequence: TGTGCCAGCATTCCCGGGGCAGGGAGGTCAGATACGCAGTATTTT.

This clonotype occurred many times. V usage is TRBV19 and J usage is TRBJ1-5, with D possibly being TRBD1 (6 bases). The CDR3 is 15 amino acids. Per the germline V gene, CDR1 is LNHDA and CDR2 is SQIVND (reference sequence). The V end was cut by 6 bases, the J end by 4 bases, with 16 bases between. CDR3 DNA: TGTGCCAGTAGCCCCGGGACACCCTCGAATCAGCCCCAGCATTTT. Protein: CASSPGTPSNQPQHF.

Many counts were recorded for this clonotype. The chain links TRBV5-1 to TRBJ2-7; possible D gene TRBD1, 6 bases. The CDR3 is 14 residues long. V dropped 5 bases and J dropped 3 bases, with 15 bases sitting between them. The germline V gene has CDR1 SGHRS and CDR2 YFSETQ. The CDR3 DNA reads TGCGCCAGCAGTCGACGGGACACAGACTACGAGCAGTACTTC. Residues: CASSRRDTDYEQYF.

The rearrangement links TRBV9 to TRBJ2-3; TRBD2 aligns across 12 bases. The CDR3 spans 15 residues. The V and J ends lost 2 bases and 3 bases, in that order; junction bases with no gene match: 1. Germline-derived CDR1 and CDR2 are SGDLS and YYNGEE. The DNA for the CDR3 is TGTGCCAGCAGCGTTCTAGCGGGAGGGACAGATACGCAGTATTTT. It yields the protein CASSVLAGGTDTQYF. Complete variable domain (other parts from reference TRBV9 and TRBJ2-3): DSGVTQTPKHLITATGQRVTLRCSPRSGDLSVYWYQQSLDQGLQFLIQYYNGEERAKGNILERFSAQQFPDLHSELNLSSLELGDSALYFCASSVLAGGTDTQYFGPGTRLTVL.

This clonotype was observed at least ten times. The chain employs TRBV4-2 and TRBJ2-5; no clear D. V lost 0 bases, J lost 3 bases, and 11 bases lay in between. CDR1 LGHNA and CDR2 YNFKEQ come from the germline V gene. The CDR3 length is 15 residues. The CDR3 protein is CASSQEYYGEETQYF. The DNA of the CDR3 is TGTGCCAGCAGCCAAGAATATTACGGAGAAGAGACCCAGTACTTC.

This chain links TRBV3-1 with TRBJ2-1; 7 bases are a match to TRBD2. With V trimmed by 0 bases and J by 3 bases, 2 bases remained unmatched. The V gene's germline CDR1 is LGHDT and CDR2 YNNKEL (reference sequence). The CDR3 contains 15 residues. Written as DNA, the CDR3 is TGTGCCAGCAGCCAAGAGGGCGGGAGCTACAATGAGCAGTTCTTC. Translation gives CASSQEGGSYNEQFF.

This clonotype was seen many times. The V call is TRBV3-1, the J call TRBJ1-5, with D perhaps TRBD1 (6 bases). V lost 4 bases and J 0 bases, leaving 13 bases between the germline ends. Germline CDR1 is LGHDT and CDR2 is YNNKEL (reference sequence). CDR3 length: 16 residues. CDR3 region: CASSPSGGHSNQPQHF. DNA of the CDR3: TGTGCCAGCAGCCCGAGTGGGGGGCATAGCAATCAGCCCCAGCATTTT. Full variable domain (outside the CDR3, taken from reference TRBV3-1 and TRBJ1-5): DTAVSQTPKYLVTQMGNDKSIKCEQNLGHDTMYWYKQDSKKFLKIMFSYNNKELIINETVPNRFSPKSPDKAHLNLHINSLELGDSAVYFCASSPSGGHSNQPQHFGDGTRLSIL.

This clonotype was seen a handful of times. V and J are TRBV12-3 or TRBV12-4 and TRBJ2-2, with 8 bases that match TRBD1. The CDR3 consists of 15 residues. V shed 7 bases, J shed 0 bases, and the junction held 4 bases outside the gene matches. This chain's CDR3 is CASTDRGANTGELFF. DNA for the CDR3: TGTGCCAGCACCGACAGGGGCGCGAACACCGGGGAGCTGTTTTTT.

This clonotype was recorded at least ten times. The V gene is TRBV24-1, the J gene TRBJ2-6; D might be TRBD1 or TRBD2, each matching 5 bases. V lost 4 bases and J 0 bases, leaving 15 bases between the germline ends. The CDR3 is 18 amino acids. Germline V gives CDR1 KGHDR, CDR2 SFDVKD. CDR3 sequence reads: CATSEGRGALSGANVLTF. Written as DNA, the CDR3 is TGTGCCACCAGTGAGGGAAGAGGGGCCCTCTCTGGGGCCAACGTCCTGACTTTC.